This TCR beta chain was identified in a study of T-cell reconstitution after alpha-beta-depleted transplantation in children. This clonotype was seen a single time. The length of the CDR3 is 17 residues. The library targeted TCRbeta and was prepared with unique molecular identifiers. TCRdb re-called the PCR reads through MiXCR, storing one row per CDR3 protein. The sample includes hundreds of thousands of distinct CDR3 sequences, over 15% of them seen just once. The gene calls are TRBV21-1 and TRBJ1-5; the table's TRBD1 call for D was not verified on the DNA. TRBV21-1 corresponds to a pseudogene. The sequences come from PBMCs from the stem cell graft donor, collected from the stem cell graft. The source of this sequence is a human donor who donated a stem cell graft to a child with acute myeloid leukemia. CDR3 loop: CASSKRVPGDSNQPQHF. The CDR3, as DNA: TGTGCCAGCAGCAAACGGGTCCCAGGAGATAGCAATCAGCCCCAGCATTTT.